One and the same sample provided the 22 T cell receptor beta chains below, sequenced in a study of response to subunit inactivated influenza vaccine. A single record per CDR3 protein comes from TCRdb applying MiXCR to the RT-PCR reads. The sample shows 650,000 to 700,000 distinct CDR3 sequences, about 15% of them seen only once. The source material was PBMCs from blood, sampled less than 13 days after vaccination. The receptors shown here come from a man aged 45 to 65 who received an inactivated influenza vaccine.

This clonotype was detected many times. V is TRBV6-1 and J is TRBJ2-6, with 10 positions matching TRBD1. The length of the CDR3 is 17 residues. The V gene's germline CDR1 is MNHNS and CDR2 SASEGT. V trimming: 6 bases; J trimming: 2 bases; junction bases outside the gene matches: 7. CDR3 coding DNA: TGTGCCAGCAGCGCGACAGGGGGCTTTACTGGGGCCAACGTCCTGACTTTC. Translation gives CASSATGGFTGANVLTF.

The chain carries TRBV6-1 and TRBJ1-6; TRBD1 is a possible D gene (5 bases). CDR1 is MNHNS, CDR2 SASEGT, per germline. The CDR3 loop spans 14 amino acids. Trimming removed 6 bases from V and 6 bases from J, with 12 bases in between. CDR3 nucleotide sequence: TGTGCCAGCAGCTTCATAGGGGCTAATTCACCCCTCCACTTT. This sequence encodes CASSFIGANSPLHF.

This clonotype has more than one count but fewer than ten. The chain is built from TRBV7-9 and TRBJ1-2; D call uncertain. The CDR3 consists of 13 residues. CDR1 is SEHNR, CDR2 FQNEAQ, per germline (reference sequence). Trimming took off 1 base at V and 6 bases at J, with 9 bases between the two ends. The DNA of the CDR3 is TGTGCCAGCAGCTTAGGGGATCAGGATGGCTACACCTTC. Residues: CASSLGDQDGYTF.

The chain is built from TRBV10-3 and TRBJ2-3; the D gene is possibly TRBD2 (5 bases). Germline-derived CDR1 and CDR2 are ENHRY and SYGVKD. The CDR3 is 15 residues long. V lost 4 bases, J lost 0 bases, and 11 bases lay in between. CDR3 in DNA: TGTGCCATCAGTGGGAGCGGATCTAGCACAGATACGCAGTATTTT. It encodes CAISGSGSSTDTQYF.

This chain connects TRBV5-1 to TRBJ2-7; D is uncertain. V gave up 6 bases and J gave up 6 bases, with 13 bases separating them. There are 12 residues in the CDR3. In germline, CDR1 is SGHRS, CDR2 YFSETQ. CDR3 loop: CASTDRSTEQYF. For the CDR3, the DNA is TGCGCCAGCACTGACCGGTCGACCGAGCAGTACTTC.

The gene calls are TRBV29-1 and TRBJ2-3, with D possibly matching TRBD2 (5 bases). CDR3 size: 14 residues. CDR1 and CDR2 from the germline V gene are SQVTM and ANQGSEA. V lost 3 bases and J 0 bases, leaving 10 bases between the germline ends. CDR3 sequence reads: CSVDGRASTDTQYF. In DNA form, the CDR3 reads TGCAGCGTTGACGGGCGGGCTAGCACAGATACGCAGTATTTT.

The chain is built from TRBV5-4 and TRBJ2-3; 10 bases align to TRBD1. This CDR3 is 15 amino acids long. The V and J ends lost 3 bases and 2 bases, in that order; junction bases with no gene match: 3. Germline V gene sequence: CDR1 SGHNT, CDR2 YYREEE (reference sequence). The CDR3 reads CASSSGQGFTDTQYF. The CDR3 DNA follows: TGTGCCAGCAGCTCGGGACAGGGGTTCACAGATACGCAGTATTTT.

The chain is built from TRBV20-1 and TRBJ2-5; D tentatively fits TRBD1 or TRBD2 (5 bases each). The CDR3 runs to 14 residues. Trimming shortened V by 7 bases and J by 2 bases, and 17 bases separated the two germline ends. The germline V gene has CDR1 DFQATT and CDR2 SNEGSKA (reference sequence). In nucleotides, the CDR3 is TGCAGTGAGCGGAGACGGAGACAGCAAGAGACCCAGTACTTC. Encoded protein: CSERRRRQQETQYF.

The CDR3 is CASSSTTGGVRTTEAFF. Here the CDR3 DNA reads TGTGCCAGCAGCTCCACGACAGGGGGCGTTAGAACGACTGAAGCTTTCTTT. This chain connects TRBV7-6 to TRBJ1-1; 10 bases map to TRBD1. The CDR3 extends over 17 amino acids. Germline CDR1 reads SGHVS; CDR2 reads FNYEAQ. The trim removed 4 bases at V and 5 bases at J, leaving 13 bases unmatched.

This clonotype was seen a few times. The chain joins TRBV7-9 to TRBJ2-5; D ambiguous. In germline, CDR1 is SEHNR, CDR2 FQNEAQ (reference sequence). This CDR3 is 14 amino acids long. The ends were cut back, 3 bases at V and 0 bases at J, with 8 bases in the middle. This CDR3 reads CASSFGADQETQYF. The CDR3 DNA reads as TGTGCCAGCAGCTTTGGAGCTGACCAAGAGACCCAGTACTTC.

The chain employs TRBV4-3 and TRBJ2-1; no firm D call. In germline, CDR1 is LGHNA, CDR2 YSLEER. V was clipped by 1 base and J by 5 bases, with 15 bases between them. This CDR3 region has 16 residues. The CDR3 bases are TGCGCCAGCAGCCAAGGGAATAGGAATTTGGACAATGAGCAGTTCTTC. Translated, it gives CASSQGNRNLDNEQFF.

As concerns this clonotype: This could be a read error, since a much larger clone is one nucleotide away. This chain joins TRBV10-3 and TRBJ2-1; no reliable D call. Germline V lookup: CDR1 ENHRY, CDR2 SYGVKD. The CDR3 contains 13 residues. V dropped 7 bases and J dropped 4 bases, with 11 bases sitting between them. The CDR3, as DNA: TGTGCCATCACCGAACCAAAATACAATGAGCAGTTCTTC. Its translation is CAITEPKYNEQFF.

This clonotype has more than one count but fewer than ten. The CDR3 DNA sequence: TGCAGTGCTACGAGCTCCTACAATGAGCAGTTCTTC. Protein: CSATSSYNEQFF. The chain links TRBV20-1 to TRBJ2-1; D not certain. Germline CDR1 and CDR2: DFQATT and SNEGSKA (reference sequence). The CDR3 consists of 12 residues. V was cut by 4 bases and J by 0 bases, with 4 bases left in between.

This clonotype has a handful of counts. The gene calls are TRBV5-1 and TRBJ2-4; D gene unclear. The CDR3 loop spans 16 amino acids. With 0 bases removed from V and 3 bases from J, the gap between germline ends came to 13 bases. CDR1 and CDR2 (germline): SGHRS, YFSETQ. CDR3 nucleotide sequence: TGCGCCAGCAGCTTGGTCGGCAGTGGGGACAAAAACATTCAGTACTTC. Translating it yields CASSLVGSGDKNIQYF.

This clonotype was detected only a few times. The CDR3 bases are TGTGCCAGCAGTCCCCGGGACAGAGTTAACTATGGCTACACCTTC. It translates to CASSPRDRVNYGYTF. J is TRBJ1-2 and V is TRBV12-3 or TRBV12-4, with 7 nucleotides matching TRBD1. Unmatched junction bases numbered 7, after V lost 5 bases and J lost 1 base. The CDR3 is 15 residues long.

The chain combines TRBV7-3 with TRBJ2-1; D is ambiguous. This CDR3 contains 13 residues. Germline V gene sequence: CDR1 SGHTA, CDR2 FQGTGA. V shed 5 bases and J shed 4 bases, with 9 bases lying between them. CDR3 in amino acids: CASSASVYNEQFF. The CDR3 DNA is TGTGCCAGCAGCGCATCGGTTTACAATGAGCAGTTCTTC.

J is TRBJ2-5 and V is TRBV7-2; the D gene is possibly TRBD1 (6 bases). The CDR3 covers 16 residues. Germline V CDR1 and CDR2: SGHTA, FQGNSA. Trimming cost V 2 bases and J 4 bases, with 17 bases left between them. The CDR3 here is CASSLRTAFLGETQYF. The CDR3, as DNA: TGTGCCAGCAGCTTACGGACAGCTTTTTTGGGAGAGACCCAGTACTTC.

The CDR3 DNA is TGCGCCAGCAGGGAGACTGGTTCTGGGGCCAACGTCCTGACTTTC. It translates to CASRETGSGANVLTF. V gene TRBV5-1 combines with J gene TRBJ2-6, with D hard to call. The CDR3 runs to 15 residues. Germline CDR1 and CDR2: SGHRS and YFSETQ. V lost 5 bases and J lost 1, with 10 bases in between.

This clonotype has more than one count but fewer than ten. The chain employs TRBV6-2 or TRBV6-3 and TRBJ1-6; possible D gene TRBD1, 6 bases. This CDR3 has 15 amino acids. Trimming removed 0 bases from V and 13 bases from J, with 16 bases in between. Germline V CDR1 and CDR2: MNHEY, SVGEGT. The DNA of the CDR3 is TGTGCCAGCAGTTACTCCGCAGGGGAAAGCCTTCCCCTCCACTTT. Protein: CASSYSAGESLPLHF.

The chain recombines TRBV28 with TRBJ2-1, with 8 bases lining up with TRBD2. The CDR3 covers 15 residues. J lost 6 bases, V lost 7 bases, and 11 bases had no gene match. Germline V gene sequence: CDR1 MDHEN, CDR2 SYDVKM. The CDR3 bases are TGTGCCAGCATTGCCGGGACTAGAGCCCTCAATGAGCAGTTCTTC. It yields the protein CASIAGTRALNEQFF.

The chain combines TRBV2 with TRBJ1-6; TRBD1 aligns across 7 bases. The germline V gene has CDR1 SNHLY and CDR2 FYNNEI. V shed 4 bases and J 14 bases; nucleotides not matched to a gene: 8. This CDR3 spans 13 amino acids. The CDR3 sequence is CASSVDREHSLHF. CDR3 in DNA: TGTGCCAGCAGTGTAGACAGGGAACATTCCCTCCACTTT.

The V call is TRBV12-3 or TRBV12-4, the J call TRBJ1-5; 7 nucleotides align to TRBD1. The CDR3 is 17 residues long. Trimming at V came to 0 bases and at J to 0 bases, leaving 5 bases not matched to a gene. CDR3 nucleotide sequence: TGTGCCAGCAGTTTAGCGACAGGGATTTATAGCAATCAGCCCCAGCATTTT. Its translation: CASSLATGIYSNQPQHF.